Below, one TCR beta chain is given with its context. What it binds is not known. The data were taken from a study of a mutant IDH1 vaccine in newly diagnosed glioma. Study information: Visit V12 was scheduled at week 35 and visit V13 at week 47. Findings of the study overall: Among all patients, vaccine-induced immune responses occurred in around 93%.

Germline loops: CDR1 SGHTS, CDR2 YDEGEE. This CDR3 has 14 amino acids. Between the trimmed V and J ends, which lost 1 base and 0 bases, there was a span of 8 bases. Regarding time point: week 35, safety follow-up. The study gave 300 ug of mutant IDH1 20-mer peptide per vaccine dose, with topical imiquimod. The table came from immunoSEQ multiplex PCR; TCRdb's copy has only in-frame clones and leaves some out. The sample includes tens of thousands of clones, approximately 86% of them seen just once. V and J are TRBV5-8 and TRBJ2-7; D unresolved. The clonotype originates from a man aged 25 to 40 with glioma. The source material was PBMCs, sampled from a glioma patient whose treatment included an IDH1 peptide vaccine. Written as DNA, the CDR3 is TGTGCCAGCAGCTTGCAACTTTCCTCCTACGAGCAGTACTTC. Residues: CASSLQLSSYEQYF.